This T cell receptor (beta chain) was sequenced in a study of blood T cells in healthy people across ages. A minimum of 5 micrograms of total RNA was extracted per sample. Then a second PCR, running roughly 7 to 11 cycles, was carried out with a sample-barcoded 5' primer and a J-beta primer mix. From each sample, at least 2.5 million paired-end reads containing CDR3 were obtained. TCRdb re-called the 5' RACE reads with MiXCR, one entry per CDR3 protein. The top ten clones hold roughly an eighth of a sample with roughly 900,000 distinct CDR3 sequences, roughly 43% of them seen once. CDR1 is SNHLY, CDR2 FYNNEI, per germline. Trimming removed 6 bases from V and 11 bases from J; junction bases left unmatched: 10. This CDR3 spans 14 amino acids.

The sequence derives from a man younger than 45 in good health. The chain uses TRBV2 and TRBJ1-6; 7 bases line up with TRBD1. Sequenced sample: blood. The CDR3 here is CASRGTARGAPLHF. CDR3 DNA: TGTGCCAGCAGAGGGACAGCCCGTGGGGCACCCCTCCACTTT.